Presented here are 5 T cell receptor beta chains from one specimen sequenced in a study of T cell repertoires in cytomegalovirus infection. In TCRdb, the reads were re-called with MiXCR into one record per CDR3 protein. The top ten clones hold roughly 15% of a sample with nearly 450,000 distinct CDR3 sequences, 31% of them seen once. Sequenced: PBMCs. Every receptor here comes from a human donor in good health (CMV status not recorded). Some clones in this sample may be carry-over from other donors' samples.

In this sample, this clonotype turned up many times. The rearrangement joins TRBV7-9 to TRBJ2-7; TRBD1 or TRBD2 may be the D gene (6 bases each). Germline V CDR1 and CDR2: SEHNR, FQNEAQ (reference sequence). This CDR3 region has 11 residues. CDR3 bases: TGTGTTCTCGGACGGGGGCACGAGCAGTACTTC. Encoded protein: CVLGRGHEQYF.

This clonotype was found a few times. V usage is TRBV2 and J usage is TRBJ1-3; D unresolved. The CDR3 is 14 amino acids. CDR1 is SNHLY, CDR2 FYNNEI, per germline. The ends were cut back, 3 bases at V and 4 bases at J, with 10 bases in the middle. The CDR3: CASSDIMYGNTIYF. The DNA for the CDR3 is TGTGCCAGCAGTGACATCATGTACGGAAACACCATATATTTT.

This clonotype was recorded many times. The rearrangement joins TRBV7-2 to TRBJ2-3; D not certain. This CDR3 has 12 amino acids. The germline V and J ends were trimmed by 4 bases and 6 bases, with 8 bases remaining between them. Germline CDR1 SGHTA, CDR2 FQGNSA. The CDR3 loop is CASSSEVDTQYF. For the CDR3, the DNA is TGTGCCAGCAGCTCGGAAGTGGATACGCAGTATTTT.

This clonotype was seen many times. The genes are TRBV7-2 and TRBJ1-1, with D uncertain. Germline-derived CDR1 and CDR2 are SGHTA and FQGNSA. This CDR3 is built from 14 residues. Deletions cut 4 bases from V and 2 bases from J, with 11 bases between. As DNA, the CDR3 is TGTGCCAGCAGCTCGGGGATCTCAAACACTGAAGCTTTCTTT. This gives the protein CASSSGISNTEAFF.

In this sample, this clonotype turned up a few times. J is TRBJ2-4 and V is TRBV6-2 or TRBV6-3; D unresolved. The length of the CDR3 is 13 residues. Germline V CDR1 and CDR2: MNHEY, SVGEGT. V lost 6 bases and J 0 bases, leaving 6 bases between the germline ends. As DNA, the CDR3 is TGTGCCAGCAGAGAACTAGCCAAAAACATTCAGTACTTC. Translated, it gives CASRELAKNIQYF.